Listed below are T cell receptor beta chains from one sample, sequenced in a study of blood T cell repertoires in COVID-19. The data were produced by immunoSEQ multiplex PCR, yet TCRdb's version contains in-frame clones alone and is incomplete. The sample lists a few hundred thousand clones, approximately 85% occurring once. Sequencing used PBMCs or T cells enriched from blood (not recorded which). These receptors all stem from a woman in her 30s who had recovered from COVID-19. The CDR3 runs from the conserved cysteine through the conserved F or W. The D gene is left open where the match is weak. Clone size, where shown, is once, few, many, or a class for clones that have expanded.

CDR3 protein	CDR3 DNA	D gene	V gene	J gene	clone size
CASSPDNLYGYTF	TGTGCCAGCAGCCCAGACAACCTCTATGGCTACACCTTC	NA	TRBV12-3/TRBV12-4	TRBJ1-2	NA
CASSIGLAANNEQFF	TGTGCCAGTAGTATAGGACTAGCGGCTAACAATGAGCAGTTCTTC	TRBD2	TRBV19	TRBJ2-1	NA
CASSMDSSGNTIYF	TGTGCCAGTAGTATGGACAGCTCTGGAAACACCATATATTTT	NA	TRBV19	TRBJ1-3	once
CASSQPKLDRRNTIYF	TGCGCCAGCAGTCAACCGAAACTTGACAGGCGAAACACCATATATTTT	NA	TRBV23-1	TRBJ1-3	NA
CASSLAGLSNLYF	TGCGCCAGCAGCTTGGCCGGGTTGTCGAACCTGTACTTC	NA	TRBV5-1	TRBJ2-7	NA
CASSFDGLAGTDTQYF	TGTGCCAGCAGCTTCGACGGACTAGCGGGCACAGATACGCAGTATTTT	TRBD2	TRBV7-9	TRBJ2-3	NA
CATSLTGSSVGANVLTF	TGTGCCACCAGCCTAACAGGGAGTTCGGTAGGGGCCAACGTCCTGACTTTC	NA	TRBV24-1	TRBJ2-6	once
CASKNSGSSEQYF	TGTGCCAGCAAAAATAGCGGGAGCTCCGAGCAGTACTTC	TRBD2	TRBV6-5	TRBJ2-7	NA
CASSPRLRGRHTEAFF	TGTGCCAGCAGTCCTAGACTCAGGGGGAGGCACACTGAAGCTTTCTTT	TRBD1	TRBV28	TRBJ1-1	NA
CASSLSGAQGYEQYF	TGTGCCAGCAGTTTGAGTGGGGCCCAGGGGTACGAGCAGTACTTC	NA	TRBV28	TRBJ2-7	NA
CASNPRTGRPNQPQHF	TGTGCCAGCAACCCCAGGACAGGGAGGCCGAATCAGCCCCAGCATTTT	TRBD1	TRBV5-8	TRBJ1-5	NA
CASRQDRGNGEQYF	TGTGCCAGCAGACAAGACAGGGGGAATGGGGAGCAGTACTTC	TRBD1	TRBV2	TRBJ2-7	NA
CASSSYRGPNTEAFF	TGCGCCAGCAGCTCATACAGGGGACCTAACACTGAAGCTTTCTTT	TRBD1	TRBV5-1	TRBJ1-1	NA
CASSFRDRDMNTEAFF	TGCGCCAGCAGCTTCCGGGACAGGGACATGAACACTGAAGCTTTCTTT	TRBD1	TRBV5-1	TRBJ1-1	NA
CASSLGASGRFGEQYF	TGCGCCAGCAGCTTGGGGGCTAGCGGGAGATTCGGCGAGCAGTACTTC	TRBD2	TRBV5-1	TRBJ2-7	few
CATSDRFIGELFF	TGTGCCACCTCGGACAGATTCATCGGGGAGCTGTTTTTT	NA	TRBV24-1	TRBJ2-2	NA
CASSLRAAGYNEQFF	TGTGCCAGCAGCTTGAGGGCAGCTGGCTACAATGAGCAGTTCTTC	NA	TRBV11-3	TRBJ2-1	NA
CASSSTRRGYEQYF	TGTGCCAGCAGTTCGACTAGGAGAGGCTACGAGCAGTACTTC	NA	TRBV27	TRBJ2-7	NA
CASSLAGGQDYNEQFF	TGTGCCAGCAGCTTAGCGGGAGGGCAGGACTACAATGAGCAGTTCTTC	TRBD2	TRBV7-7	TRBJ2-1	NA
CASSLNLDSPLHF	TGTGCCAGCAGCCTTAACCTAGATTCACCCCTCCACTTT	NA	TRBV11-2	TRBJ1-6	NA
CASSGTASGGNEQFF	TGTGCCAGCAGCGGGACGGCTAGCGGGGGTAATGAGCAGTTCTTC	TRBD2	TRBV2	TRBJ2-1	once
CASSKGQGDYYGYTF	TGTGCCAGTAGTAAAGGACAGGGGGACTACTATGGCTACACCTTC	TRBD1	TRBV19	TRBJ1-2	few
CASSVASGDSTDTQYF	TGTGCCAGCAGCGTAGCCAGCGGGGATAGCACAGATACGCAGTATTTT	TRBD2	TRBV9	TRBJ2-3	NA
CASSPSPATSGRTDTQYF	TGTGCCAGCAGCCCCTCACCTGCGACTAGCGGTAGAACAGATACGCAGTATTTT	TRBD2	TRBV11-2	TRBJ2-3	once
CASRSGLAEQFF	TGTGCCAGCAGATCGGGACTAGCCGAGCAGTTCTTC	TRBD2	TRBV28	TRBJ2-1	NA
CASSEETGAAEQYF	TGTGCCAGCAGTGAAGAGACAGGGGCCGCCGAGCAGTACTTC	TRBD1	TRBV6-1	TRBJ2-7	NA
CASSDKEAGRGQYF	TGTGCCAGCAGCGACAAGGAGGCAGGACGTGGGCAGTACTTC	NA	TRBV21-1	TRBJ2-7	NA
CASSFLTGRLGGELFF	TGTGCCAGCAGCTTTCTGACAGGCCGTCTAGGTGGGGAGCTGTTTTTT	NA	TRBV7-9	TRBJ2-2	NA
CASSTQLKAGGTDTQYF	TGTGCCAGTAGCACCCAGTTAAAAGCAGGGGGCACAGATACGCAGTATTTT	NA	TRBV19	TRBJ2-3	NA
CASSVDLWGTGGETQYF	TGTGCCAGCAGCGTAGATTTATGGGGGACAGGGGGAGAGACCCAGTACTTC	TRBD1	TRBV9	TRBJ2-5	NA
CASSFPPEDQQETQYF	TGTGCCAGCAGCTTCCCCCCGGAGGACCAACAAGAGACCCAGTACTTC	NA	TRBV7-9	TRBJ2-5	NA
CASRRTAQETQYF	TGTGCCAGCAGACGGACAGCCCAAGAGACCCAGTACTTC	NA	TRBV28	TRBJ2-5	NA
CASSPQSGRSLESDTQYF	TGTGCCAGCAGCCCTCAATCGGGGAGGAGTTTGGAATCAGATACGCAGTATTTT	NA	TRBV9	TRBJ2-3	NA
CASSVGQGFEKLFF	TGTGCCAGCAGCGTAGGACAGGGATTTGAAAAACTGTTTTTT	TRBD1	TRBV9	TRBJ1-4	NA
CASSYGTGGAFF	TGTGCCAGCAGCTATGGGACAGGAGGGGCTTTCTTT	TRBD1	TRBV7-9	TRBJ1-1	NA
CASSRTSGSLADTQYF	TGTGCCAGCAGCCGCACTAGCGGGAGCCTTGCAGATACGCAGTATTTT	TRBD2	TRBV7-9	TRBJ2-3	NA
CASGLAAWTSGYNEQFF	TGTGCTAGTGGTTTGGCGGCCTGGACTAGCGGCTACAATGAGCAGTTCTTC	TRBD2	TRBV12-5	TRBJ2-1	NA
CASKTTGTLSGNTIYF	TGTGCCAGCAAGACGACAGGGACCCTCTCTGGAAACACCATATATTTT	TRBD1	TRBV28	TRBJ1-3	NA
CASSYAGQEVDTQYF	TGTGCCAGCAGTTACGCTGGGCAGGAGGTAGATACGCAGTATTTT	NA	TRBV6-5	TRBJ2-3	NA
CASSQEPGIAAPEGYTF	TGCGCCAGCAGCCAAGAGCCGGGGATTGCTGCCCCTGAGGGCTACACCTTC	NA	TRBV4-1	TRBJ1-2	NA
CASSLESYTEAFF	TGCGCCAGCAGCTTGGAGAGCTACACTGAAGCTTTCTTT	NA	TRBV5-1	TRBJ1-1	NA
CASSEALEGAGEQFF	TGTGCCAGCAGTGAAGCGTTAGAGGGGGCCGGTGAGCAGTTCTTC	TRBD1	TRBV6-1	TRBJ2-1	few
CASSLRLPRRSNQPQHF	TGTGCCAGCAGCCTGCGGTTACCCCGGCGGAGCAATCAGCCCCAGCATTTT	NA	TRBV28	TRBJ1-5	few
CASSQGLATYEQYF	TGTGCCAGCAGCCAAGGACTAGCGACTTACGAGCAGTACTTC	TRBD2	TRBV3-1/TRBV3-2	TRBJ2-7	NA
CASSQDSPGQGRDEQYF	TGTGCCAGCAGCCAAGATAGCCCGGGACAGGGAAGAGACGAGCAGTACTTC	TRBD1	TRBV4-2	TRBJ2-7	NA
CASSPPRGRYEQYF	TGTGCCAGCAGTCCTCCCAGGGGGCGGTACGAGCAGTACTTC	TRBD1	TRBV6-5	TRBJ2-7	NA
CASSLSGQINQPQHF	TGTGCCAGCAGCTTATCGGGACAGATCAATCAGCCCCAGCATTTT	TRBD1	TRBV7-8	TRBJ1-5	NA
CASRSGGQETQYF	TGTGCCAGTAGGTCAGGGGGGCAAGAGACCCAGTACTTC	NA	TRBV19	TRBJ2-5	NA
CASSSSHGLYTEAFF	TGTGCCAGCAGTTCCTCCCACGGTTTATACACTGAAGCTTTCTTT	NA	TRBV28	TRBJ1-1	few
CASSLVQDSSSPLHF	TGTGCCAGCAGCTTAGTTCAGGACAGCTCCTCACCCCTCCACTTT	NA	TRBV7-3	TRBJ1-6	NA
CASSPSLWGFGETQYF	TGTGCCAGCAGTCCCAGCCTCTGGGGCTTCGGGGAGACCCAGTACTTC	NA	TRBV28	TRBJ2-5	NA
CASSLLRGVMAFF	TGTGCCAGCAGTTTGCTCAGGGGCGTAATGGCTTTCTTT	NA	TRBV28	TRBJ1-1	NA
CASSRYLAGVFDEQFF	TGTGCCAGCAGCCGCTATCTAGCGGGGGTTTTCGATGAGCAGTTCTTC	TRBD2	TRBV3-1/TRBV3-2	TRBJ2-1	once
CASSRSLTGGGGETQYF	TGTGCCAGCAGCAGAAGTTTGACAGGGGGCGGTGGAGAGACCCAGTACTTC	TRBD1	TRBV7-9	TRBJ2-5	once
CASSPDRGILASDTQYF	TGTGCCAGCAGCCCCGACAGGGGAATTTTGGCTTCAGATACGCAGTATTTT	TRBD1	TRBV7-9	TRBJ2-3	NA